This TCR beta chain was found in a study of T-cell reconstitution after alpha-beta-depleted transplantation in children. Preparation of the TCRbeta library involved a method that used unique molecular identifiers. TCRdb reprocessed the PCR reads with MiXCR, giving one entry per CDR3 protein. The sample holds roughly 200,000 distinct CDR3 sequences; roughly 15% are singletons and the top ten take roughly an eighth. Ten or more counts support this clonotype. The germline gene is not matched at one end of the junction; a read error may be the cause. Germline values: CDR1 SSHAT, CDR2 FNYEAQ (reference sequence). This CDR3 comprises 14 residues.

This sequence was found in a human donor who donated a stem cell graft to a child with acute lymphoblastic leukemia. The rearrangement uses TRBV7-7 and TRBJ2-3; 8 bases match TRBD2. The specimen was PBMCs from the stem cell graft donor, collected from the stem cell graft. DNA for the CDR3: TGTGCTAGCAGCCTTAGCGGGACCGCAGATACGCAGTATTTT. This gives the protein CASSLSGTADTQYF.